This T cell receptor (beta chain) was retrieved from a study of shared T cell receptors in the human thymus. Germline loops: CDR1 SGHVS, CDR2 FQNEAQ. This CDR3 contains 18 residues. V shed 6 bases and J 1 base; nucleotides not matched to a gene: 14. Profiling relied on immunoSEQ multiplex PCR, and the TCRdb table lists in-frame clones only, not all of them. In the table there are about 660,000 clones, about 89% of which are singletons. These data were also reused for a study on human thymus T cells. This second report adds: The donors were infants in Finland with congenital heart defects, otherwise immunologically healthy. Thymic samples were excised during corrective heart operations. Gene usage (both V and J) appeared biased in thymic and blood repertoires.

Sequencing was performed on thymocytes. The TCR originated in a boy under two years old with a congenital heart defect. This rearrangement joins TRBV7-8 to TRBJ1-1; TRBD1 matches at 10 bases. This CDR3 is CASRISLTGTGENTEAFF. The DNA for the CDR3 is TGTGCCAGCAGGATATCACTCACTGGGACAGGGGAGAACACTGAAGCTTTCTTT.